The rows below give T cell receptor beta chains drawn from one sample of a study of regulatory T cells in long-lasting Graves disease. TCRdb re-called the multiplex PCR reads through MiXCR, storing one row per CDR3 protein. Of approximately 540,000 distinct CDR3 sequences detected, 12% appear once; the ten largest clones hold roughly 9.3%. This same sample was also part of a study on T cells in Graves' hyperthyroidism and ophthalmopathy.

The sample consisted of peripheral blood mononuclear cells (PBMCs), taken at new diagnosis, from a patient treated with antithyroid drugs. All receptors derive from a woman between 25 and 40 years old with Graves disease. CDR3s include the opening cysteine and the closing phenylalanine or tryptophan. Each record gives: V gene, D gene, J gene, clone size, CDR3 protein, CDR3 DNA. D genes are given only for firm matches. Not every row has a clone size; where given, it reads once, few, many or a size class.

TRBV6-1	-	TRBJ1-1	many	CASRLGRGSDTEAFF	TGTGCCAGCAGGCTAGGCAGGGGCTCGGACACTGAAGCTTTCTTT
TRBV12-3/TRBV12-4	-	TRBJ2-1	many	CASSLGRGDNEQFF	TGTGCCAGCAGTCTAGGTAGGGGGGATAATGAGCAGTTCTTC
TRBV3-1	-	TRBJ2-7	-	CASSQDLGRITGEQYF	TGTGCCAGCAGCCAAGATCTGGGCAGAATAACGGGGGAGCAGTACTTC
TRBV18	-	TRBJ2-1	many	CASSPLRDNEQFF	TGTGCCAGCTCACCGTTGAGGGACAATGAGCAGTTCTTC
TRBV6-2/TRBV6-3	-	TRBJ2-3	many	CASSEWKGTDTQYF	TGTGCCAGCAGTGAATGGAAGGGCACAGATACGCAGTATTTT
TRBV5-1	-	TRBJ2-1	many	CASSSALSANEQFF	TGCGCCAGCAGCTCCGCTCTCTCCGCGAATGAGCAGTTCTTC
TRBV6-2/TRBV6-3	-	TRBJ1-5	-	CASSEAGLENQPQHF	TGTGCCAGCAGTGAAGCGGGGTTGGAAAATCAGCCCCAGCATTTT
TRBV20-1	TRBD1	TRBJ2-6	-	CSARRGRGANVLTF	TGCAGTGCTCGCAGGGGGCGAGGGGCCAACGTCCTGACTTTC
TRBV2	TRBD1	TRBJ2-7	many	CASSYGQATSYEQYF	TGTGCCAGCAGCTACGGACAGGCAACCTCCTACGAGCAGTACTTC
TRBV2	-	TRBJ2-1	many	CASIAGNEQFF	TGTGCCAGCATTGCAGGCAATGAGCAGTTCTTC
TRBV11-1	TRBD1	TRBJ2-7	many	CASSADRDRDYEQYF	TGTGCCAGCAGCGCCGACCGGGACAGGGACTACGAGCAGTACTTC
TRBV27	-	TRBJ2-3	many	CASSLSNREPLDTQYF	TGTGCCAGCAGTTTATCGAATCGAGAGCCCCTAGATACGCAGTATTTT
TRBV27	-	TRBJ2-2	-	CASSSLYGTPGTGELFF	TGTGCCAGCAGTTCACTGTACGGGACTCCTGGGACCGGGGAGCTGTTTTTT
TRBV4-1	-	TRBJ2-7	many	CASSPAGPFYEQYF	TGCGCCAGCAGCCCCGCGGGACCATTCTACGAGCAGTACTTC
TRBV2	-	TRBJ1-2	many	CASSDAGAYGYTF	TGTGCCAGCAGTGACGCCGGGGCCTATGGCTACACCTTC
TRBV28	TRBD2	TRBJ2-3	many	CASRQTGLAGGQDTQYF	TGTGCCAGCAGACAAACGGGGCTAGCGGGAGGGCAAGATACGCAGTATTTT
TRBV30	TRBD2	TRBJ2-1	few	CAWSLTRTSGHYNEQFF	TGTGCCTGGAGTCTGACCAGGACTAGCGGGCACTACAATGAGCAGTTCTTC
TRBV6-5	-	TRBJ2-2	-	CASSYGQGPPGELFF	TGTGCCAGCAGTTACGGGCAGGGGCCCCCCGGGGAGCTGTTTTTT
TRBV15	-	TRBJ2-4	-	CATSTRSDKNIQYF	TGTGCCACCAGCACGCGTAGTGACAAAAACATTCAGTACTTC
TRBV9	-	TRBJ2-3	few	CASSVASGEGRGGGTDTQYF	TGTGCCAGCAGCGTAGCTTCAGGGGAGGGCCGAGGTGGCGGCACAGATACGCAGTATTTT
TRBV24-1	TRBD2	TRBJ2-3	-	CATSEATSGSTDTQYF	TGTGCCACCAGTGAGGCGACTAGCGGATCCACAGATACGCAGTATTTT
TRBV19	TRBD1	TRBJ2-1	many	CASSKGAEQFF	TGTGCCAGTAGTAAGGGGGCCGAGCAGTTCTTC
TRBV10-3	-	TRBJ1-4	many	CAIREGITTNEKLFF	TGTGCCATCAGGGAGGGGATCACAACTAATGAAAAACTGTTTTTT
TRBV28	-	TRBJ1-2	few	CASSDRSGVYGYTF	TGTGCCAGCAGCGACCGAAGTGGTGTCTATGGCTACACCTTC
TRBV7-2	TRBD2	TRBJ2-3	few	CASSWGLAGESTQYF	TGTGCCAGCTCCTGGGGGCTAGCGGGAGAAAGTACGCAGTATTTT
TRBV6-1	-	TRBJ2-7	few	CASGRGAYEQYF	TGTGCCAGCGGACGAGGGGCCTACGAGCAGTACTTC
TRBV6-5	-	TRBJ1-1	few	CASSYNMNTEAFF	TGTGCCAGCAGTTACAATATGAACACTGAAGCTTTCTTT
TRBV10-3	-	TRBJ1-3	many	CAISGSPQDISGNTIYF	TGTGCCATCAGTGGCTCGCCTCAGGACATCTCTGGAAACACCATATATTTT
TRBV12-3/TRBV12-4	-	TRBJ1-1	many	CASNLTPGTNEAFF	TGTGCCAGCAACCTCACCCCCGGGACTAATGAAGCTTTCTTT
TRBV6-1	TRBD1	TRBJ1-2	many	CASRATGGGYGYTF	TGTGCCAGCAGAGCCACAGGGGGCGGTTATGGCTACACCTTC
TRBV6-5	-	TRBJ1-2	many	CASSSPSTGYGYTF	TGTGCCAGCAGTTCCCCTAGTACTGGCTATGGCTACACCTTC
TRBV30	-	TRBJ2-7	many	CAGGDYEQYF	TGTGCCGGGGGCGACTACGAGCAGTACTTC
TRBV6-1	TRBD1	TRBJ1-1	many	CASRPGTGPSGTEAFF	TGTGCCAGCAGGCCCGGGACAGGGCCTTCAGGGACTGAAGCTTTCTTT
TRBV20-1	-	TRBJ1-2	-	CSARTGTPSQGYTF	TGCAGTGCTCGCACGGGAACCCCCTCGCAGGGCTACACCTTC
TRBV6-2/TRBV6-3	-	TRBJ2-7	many	CASRKSGTDTYEQYF	TGTGCCAGCAGAAAATCCGGGACGGACACCTACGAGCAGTACTTC
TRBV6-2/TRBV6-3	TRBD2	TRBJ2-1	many	CASLRPGLAINEQFF	TGTGCCAGCTTGAGGCCAGGACTAGCGATTAATGAGCAGTTCTTC
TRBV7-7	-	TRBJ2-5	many	CASSPNWQTQYF	TGTGCCAGCAGTCCCAACTGGCAGACCCAGTACTTC
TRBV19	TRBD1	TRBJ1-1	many	CASRGTGTNTEAFF	TGTGCCAGTAGGGGGACAGGGACTAACACTGAAGCTTTCTTT
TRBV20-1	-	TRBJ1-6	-	CSARRGGNSPLHF	TGCAGTGCGAGGCGGGGGGGAAATTCACCCCTCCACTTT
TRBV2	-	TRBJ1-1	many	CASSHRVGVPEAFF	TGTGCCAGCAGCCACAGGGTTGGGGTACCTGAAGCTTTCTTT
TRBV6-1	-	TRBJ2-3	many	CASSAMRAAGTDTQYF	TGTGCCAGCAGTGCCATGAGGGCAGCGGGCACAGATACGCAGTATTTT
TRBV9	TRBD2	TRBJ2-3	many	CASSVETSGFRNTQYF	TGTGCCAGCAGCGTAGAGACTAGCGGCTTTAGGAATACGCAGTATTTT
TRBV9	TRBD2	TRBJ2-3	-	CASSVEVLAGHTDTQYF	TGTGCCAGCAGCGTAGAGGTCCTAGCGGGCCACACAGATACGCAGTATTTT
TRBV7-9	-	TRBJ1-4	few	CASSSGVMFATNEKLFF	TGTGCCAGCAGCTCAGGGGTTATGTTTGCAACTAATGAAAAACTGTTTTTT
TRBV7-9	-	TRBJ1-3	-	CASSFQAYSGNTIYF	TGTGCCAGCAGCTTTCAGGCTTACTCTGGAAACACCATATATTTT
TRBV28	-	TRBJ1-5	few	CASWTLNQPQHF	TGTGCCAGCTGGACGTTAAATCAGCCCCAGCATTTT
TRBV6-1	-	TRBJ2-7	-	CASSPNWEQYF	TGTGCCAGCAGTCCAAACTGGGAGCAGTACTTC
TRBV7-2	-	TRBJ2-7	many	CASSLGRHRIYEQYF	TGTGCCAGCAGCTTAGGGAGGCACAGGATCTACGAGCAGTACTTC
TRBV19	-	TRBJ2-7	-	CASSISPAGTYEQYF	TGTGCCAGTAGTATTAGTCCTGCGGGCACCTACGAGCAGTACTTC
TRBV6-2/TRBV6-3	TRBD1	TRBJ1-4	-	CASGDRGDNEYKLFF	TGTGCCAGCGGAGACAGGGGCGATAATGAATATAAACTGTTTTTT
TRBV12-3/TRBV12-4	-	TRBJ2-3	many	CASRRIIVDTQYF	TGTGCCAGCAGGCGTATAATCGTGGATACGCAGTATTTT
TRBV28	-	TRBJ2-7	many	CASSGQRLGDEQYF	TGTGCCAGCAGCGGACAGAGGCTGGGAGACGAGCAGTACTTC
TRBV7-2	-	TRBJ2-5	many	CASSLVPKRTQETQYF	TGTGCCAGCAGCTTAGTCCCCAAACGAACCCAAGAGACCCAGTACTTC
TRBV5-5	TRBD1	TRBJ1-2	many	CASSLVSGTAYNYGYTF	TGTGCCAGCAGCTTGGTATCCGGGACAGCTTATAACTATGGCTACACCTTC
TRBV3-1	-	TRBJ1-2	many	CASSQGQARGYTF	TGTGCCAGCAGCCAAGGACAGGCGCGGGGCTACACCTTC
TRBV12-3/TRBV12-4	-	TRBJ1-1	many	CASRLGPREAFF	TGTGCCAGCCGCCTTGGGCCCCGTGAAGCTTTCTTT
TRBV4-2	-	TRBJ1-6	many	CASSQEGGWNSPLHF	TGTGCCAGCAGCCAAGAAGGCGGCTGGAATTCACCCCTCCACTTT